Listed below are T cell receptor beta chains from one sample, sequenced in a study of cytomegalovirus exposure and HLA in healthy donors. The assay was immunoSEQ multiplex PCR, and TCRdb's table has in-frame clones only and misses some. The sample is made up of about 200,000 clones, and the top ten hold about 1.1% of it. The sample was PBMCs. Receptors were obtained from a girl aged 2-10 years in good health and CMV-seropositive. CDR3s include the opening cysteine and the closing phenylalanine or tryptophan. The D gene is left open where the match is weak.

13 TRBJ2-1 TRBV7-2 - CASSLEQFNEQFF TGTGCCAGCAGCTTAGAACAATTCAATGAGCAGTTCTTC
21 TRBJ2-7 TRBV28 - CASSLFPRDNHLPQGGYEQYF TGTGCCAGCAGTTTATTCCCCCGGGACAACCATCTACCTCAGGGTGGCTACGAGCAGTACTTC
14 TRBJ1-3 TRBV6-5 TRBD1 CASSYRQGGNTIYF TGTGCCAGCAGTTACCGACAGGGGGGAAACACCATATATTTT
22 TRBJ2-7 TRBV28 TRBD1 CASSLYRGTGGATPNPSYEQYF TGTGCCAGCAGTTTATACCGGGGAACAGGGGGCGCAACGCCTAACCCGTCCTACGAGCAGTACTTC
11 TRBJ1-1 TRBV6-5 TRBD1 CASTSRGEAFF TGTGCCAGTACCTCCAGGGGGGAAGCTTTCTTT
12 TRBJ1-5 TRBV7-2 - CASSLLDQPQHF TGTGCCAGCAGCTTATTAGATCAGCCCCAGCATTTT
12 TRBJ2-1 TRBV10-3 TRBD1 CAISPTGVEQFF TGTGCCATCAGCCCCACAGGGGTTGAGCAGTTCTTC
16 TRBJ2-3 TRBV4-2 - CASSQVGGRGADTQYF TGTGCCAGCAGCCAGGTTGGCGGCAGGGGGGCAGATACGCAGTATTTT
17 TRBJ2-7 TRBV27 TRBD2 CASSLDPTGGVDYEQYF TGTGCCAGCAGTTTAGATCCCACGGGGGGAGTAGACTACGAGCAGTACTTC
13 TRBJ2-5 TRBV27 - CASSNGYQETQYF TGTGCCAGCAGTAACGGGTACCAAGAGACCCAGTACTTC
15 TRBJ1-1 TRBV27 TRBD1 CASSPLQGARTEAFF TGTGCCAGCAGTCCCCTCCAGGGGGCGCGTACTGAAGCTTTCTTT
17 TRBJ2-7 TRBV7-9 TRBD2 CASSLVLAGGPNYEQYF TGTGCCAGCAGCTTAGTACTAGCGGGAGGGCCTAACTACGAGCAGTACTTC
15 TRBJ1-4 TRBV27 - CASSLSSGLNEKLFF TGTGCCAGCAGTTTATCTTCCGGACTGAATGAAAAACTGTTTTTT
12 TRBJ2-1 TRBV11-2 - CASSFSRREKFF TGTGCCAGCAGCTTTAGCAGGAGGGAGAAGTTCTTC
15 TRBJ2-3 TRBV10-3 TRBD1 CAIRSMDRDPHTQYF TGTGCCATCAGGTCCATGGACAGGGACCCTCATACGCAGTATTTT
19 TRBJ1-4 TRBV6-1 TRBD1 CASSEPRDRGIRTNEKLFF TGTGCCAGCAGTGAACCCCGGGACAGGGGGATACGAACTAATGAAAAACTGTTTTTT
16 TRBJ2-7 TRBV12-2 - CASRLETGDVSYEQYF TGTGCAAGTCGCTTAGAGACGGGGGACGTATCCTACGAGCAGTACTTC
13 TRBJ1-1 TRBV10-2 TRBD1 CASSDGTVAEAFF TGCGCCAGCAGTGATGGGACAGTGGCTGAAGCTTTCTTT
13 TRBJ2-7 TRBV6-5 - CASSYAREYEQYF TGTGCCAGCAGTTACGCGAGGGAGTACGAGCAGTACTTC
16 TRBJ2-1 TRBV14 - CASSQEGLIIHNEQFF TGTGCCAGCAGCCAAGAGGGACTCATTATCCACAATGAGCAGTTCTTC